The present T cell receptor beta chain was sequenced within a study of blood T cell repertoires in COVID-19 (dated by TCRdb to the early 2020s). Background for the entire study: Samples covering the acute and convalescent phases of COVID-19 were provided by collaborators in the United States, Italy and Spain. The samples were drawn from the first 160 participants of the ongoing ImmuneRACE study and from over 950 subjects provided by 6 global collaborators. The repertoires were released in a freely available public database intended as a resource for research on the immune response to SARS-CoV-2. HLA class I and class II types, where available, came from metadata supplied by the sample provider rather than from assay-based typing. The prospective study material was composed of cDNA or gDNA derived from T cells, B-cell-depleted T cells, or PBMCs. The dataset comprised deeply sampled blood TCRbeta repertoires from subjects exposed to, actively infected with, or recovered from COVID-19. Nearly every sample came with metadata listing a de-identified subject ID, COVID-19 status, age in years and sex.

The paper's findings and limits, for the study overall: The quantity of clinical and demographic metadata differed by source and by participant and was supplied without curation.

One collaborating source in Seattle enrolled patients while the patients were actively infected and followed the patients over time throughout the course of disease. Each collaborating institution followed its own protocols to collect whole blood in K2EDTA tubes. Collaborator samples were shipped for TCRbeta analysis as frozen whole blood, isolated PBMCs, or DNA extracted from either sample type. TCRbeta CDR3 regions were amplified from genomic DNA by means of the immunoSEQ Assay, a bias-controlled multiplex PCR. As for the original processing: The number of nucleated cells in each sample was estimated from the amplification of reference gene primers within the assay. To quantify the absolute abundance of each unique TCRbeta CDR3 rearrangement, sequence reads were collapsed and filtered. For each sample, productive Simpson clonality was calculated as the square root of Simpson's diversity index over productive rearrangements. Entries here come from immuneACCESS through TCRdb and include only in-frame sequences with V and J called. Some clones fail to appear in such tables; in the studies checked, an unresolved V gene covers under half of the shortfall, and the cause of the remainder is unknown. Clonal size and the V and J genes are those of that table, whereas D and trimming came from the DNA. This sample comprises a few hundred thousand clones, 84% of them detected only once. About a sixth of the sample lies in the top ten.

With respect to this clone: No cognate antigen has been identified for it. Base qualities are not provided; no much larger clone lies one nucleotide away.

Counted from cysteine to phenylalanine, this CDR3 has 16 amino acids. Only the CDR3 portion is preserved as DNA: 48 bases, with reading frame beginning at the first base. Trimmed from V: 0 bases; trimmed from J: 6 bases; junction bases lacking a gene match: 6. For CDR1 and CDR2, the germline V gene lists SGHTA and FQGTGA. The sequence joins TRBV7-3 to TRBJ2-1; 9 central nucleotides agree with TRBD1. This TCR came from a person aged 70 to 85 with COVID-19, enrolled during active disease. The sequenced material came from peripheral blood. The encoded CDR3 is CASSLTRTGVTNEQFF. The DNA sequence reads TGTGCCAGCAGCTTAACTAGGACAGGGGTTACCAATGAGCAGTTCTTC.